These 10 T cell receptor beta chains came from one sample sequenced in a study of shared clonotypes between healthy human individuals. Libraries were prepared by immunoSEQ multiplex PCR; TCRdb keeps only in-frame clonotypes and omits some of them. Of 1,400,000 or so clones listed, 98% to 99% are singletons. The sample comprised naive CD4+ T cells sorted from blood. The subset denotes: CD45RA+ positively selected. These receptors were taken from a man aged 25-45 years in good health.

The genes are TRBV5-1 and TRBJ2-5; D uncertain. Looked up from germline, CDR1 is SGHRS and CDR2 is YFSETQ. Trimming removed 3 bases from V and 5 bases from J, with 17 bases in between. This CDR3 comprises 15 residues. Here the CDR3 reads CASSSGNQLEETQYF. In DNA form, the CDR3 reads TGCGCCAGCAGCTCGGGTAATCAGCTTGAGGAGACCCAGTACTTC.

The rearrangement joins TRBV6-5 to TRBJ1-4, with 7 bases aligning to TRBD1. V was pared by 4 bases and J by 0 bases, with 5 bases of the junction left unmatched. Germline V CDR1 and CDR2: MNHEY, SVGAGI. This CDR3 comprises 16 residues. CDR3 nucleotide sequence: TGTGCCAGCAGTTGGGGGACAGACGCAACTAATGAAAAACTGTTTTTT. It encodes CASSWGTDATNEKLFF.

This sequence joins TRBV19 and TRBJ1-2, with 7 nucleotides matching TRBD1. This CDR3 has 11 amino acids. Germline V gene lookup returns CDR1 LNHDA and CDR2 SQIVND (reference sequence). V gave up 5 bases and J gave up 8 bases; unmatched junction bases: 2. CDR3 bases: TGTGCCAGTAGTGACAGGGAAGGCTACACCTTC. This translates into CASSDREGYTF.

The chain couples TRBV7-2 to TRBJ2-7; D possibly uses TRBD1 or TRBD2 (5 bases each). The CDR3 length is 15 residues. Germline V gene sequence: CDR1 SGHTA, CDR2 FQGNSA. V was cut by 5 bases and J by 5 bases, with 19 bases left in between. The CDR3 DNA sequence: TGTGCCAGCAGCCCACGCCCGGGGCCCTTAAACGAGCAGTACTTC. This codes for CASSPRPGPLNEQYF.

This rearrangement joins TRBV11-2 to TRBJ2-2; 7 nucleotides agree with TRBD2. CDR1 and CDR2 (germline): SGHAT, FQNNGV. The V gene end was trimmed by 0 bases and the J gene end by 5 bases; junction bases not matched to a gene: 12. There are 18 residues in the CDR3. CDR3 DNA: TGTGCCAGCAGCTTAGATCGCGGGGGAGGGCTCGGGACCGGGGAGCTGTTTTTT. This encodes CASSLDRGGGLGTGELFF.

V is TRBV11-3 and J is TRBJ1-5; 7 bases are shared with TRBD1. Germline trimming cut 3 bases from V and 0 bases from J; bases unmatched to any gene: 11. There are 18 residues in the CDR3. CDR1 and CDR2 (germline): SGHNT, YENEEA. The CDR3 here is CASSFVGQTLNSNQPQHF. The CDR3 bases are TGTGCCAGCAGCTTTGTGGGACAGACGCTTAATAGCAATCAGCCCCAGCATTTT.

This chain connects TRBV14 to TRBJ2-1; D is unresolved. There are 13 residues in the CDR3. Trimming took 2 bases from V and 9 from J, leaving 11 bases between them. Germline-derived CDR1 and CDR2 are SGHDN and FVKESK. The CDR3: CASSQTTLSEQFF. The CDR3 region has the DNA TGTGCCAGCAGCCAAACCACGTTGAGTGAGCAGTTCTTC.

This rearrangement joins TRBV11-2 to TRBJ2-2; D gene unclear. The CDR3 loop spans 13 amino acids. V gave up 5 bases and J gave up 4 bases, with 8 bases separating them. Looked up from germline, CDR1 is SGHAT and CDR2 is FQNNGV. CDR3 sequence reads: CASSPRPTGELFF. The CDR3 DNA reads TGTGCCAGCAGCCCGCGACCCACCGGGGAGCTGTTTTTT.

This chain connects TRBV15 to TRBJ1-4; 10 positions agree with TRBD1. CDR3 length equals 15 residues. The V and J ends lost 4 bases and 7 bases, in that order; junction bases with no gene match: 6. Germline V lookup: CDR1 LNHNV, CDR2 YYDKDF (reference sequence). The CDR3 reads CATSIRQGAIEKLFF. The CDR3 DNA reads TGTGCCACCAGCATCAGACAGGGGGCCATTGAAAAACTGTTTTTT.

In this sample, this clone turned up once. V gene TRBV28 combines with J gene TRBJ1-4, with a possible D match to TRBD1 (6 bases). Germline V gene data show CDR1 as MDHEN and CDR2 as SYDVKM. V was clipped by 4 bases and J by 4 bases, with 13 bases between them. The CDR3 covers 15 residues. The CDR3 sequence: CASSSTDRYNEKLFF. CDR3 in DNA: TGTGCCAGCAGTTCAACCGACAGGTATAATGAAAAACTGTTTTTT.